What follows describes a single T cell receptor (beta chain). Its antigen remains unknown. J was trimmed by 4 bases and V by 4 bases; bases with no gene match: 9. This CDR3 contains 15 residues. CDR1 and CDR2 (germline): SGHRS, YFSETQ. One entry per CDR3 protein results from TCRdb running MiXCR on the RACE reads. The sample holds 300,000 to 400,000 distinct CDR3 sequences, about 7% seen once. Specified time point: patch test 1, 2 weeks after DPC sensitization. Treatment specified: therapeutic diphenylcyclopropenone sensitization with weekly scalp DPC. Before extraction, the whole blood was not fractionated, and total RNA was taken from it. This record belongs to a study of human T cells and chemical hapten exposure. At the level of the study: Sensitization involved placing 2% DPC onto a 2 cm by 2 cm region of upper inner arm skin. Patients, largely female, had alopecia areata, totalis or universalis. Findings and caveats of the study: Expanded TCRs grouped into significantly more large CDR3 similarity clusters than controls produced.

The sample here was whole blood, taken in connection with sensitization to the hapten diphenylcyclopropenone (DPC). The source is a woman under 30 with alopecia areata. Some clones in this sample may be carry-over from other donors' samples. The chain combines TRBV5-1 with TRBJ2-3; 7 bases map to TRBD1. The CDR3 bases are TGCGCCAGCAGCCCAGGGGGTTCGAGTTCAGATACGCAGTATTTT. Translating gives CASSPGGSSSDTQYF.